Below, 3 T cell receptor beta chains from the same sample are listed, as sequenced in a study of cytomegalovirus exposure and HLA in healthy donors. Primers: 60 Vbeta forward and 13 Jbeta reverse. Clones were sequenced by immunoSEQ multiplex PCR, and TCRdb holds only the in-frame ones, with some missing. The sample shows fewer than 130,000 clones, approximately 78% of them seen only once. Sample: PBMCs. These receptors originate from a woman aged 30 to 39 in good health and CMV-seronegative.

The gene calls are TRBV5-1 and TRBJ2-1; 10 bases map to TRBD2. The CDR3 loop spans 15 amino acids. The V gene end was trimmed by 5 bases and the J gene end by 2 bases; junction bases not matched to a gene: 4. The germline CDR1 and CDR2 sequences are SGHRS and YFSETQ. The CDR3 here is CASRLTSGTYNEQFF. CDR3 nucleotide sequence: TGCGCCAGCAGACTCACTAGCGGGACCTACAATGAGCAGTTCTTC. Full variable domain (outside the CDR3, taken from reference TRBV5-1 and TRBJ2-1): KAGVTQTPRYLIKTRGQQVTLSCSPISGHRSVSWYQQTPGQGLQFLFEYFSETQRNKGNFPGRFSGRQFSNSRSEMNVSTLELGDSALYLCASRLTSGTYNEQFFGPGTRLTVL.

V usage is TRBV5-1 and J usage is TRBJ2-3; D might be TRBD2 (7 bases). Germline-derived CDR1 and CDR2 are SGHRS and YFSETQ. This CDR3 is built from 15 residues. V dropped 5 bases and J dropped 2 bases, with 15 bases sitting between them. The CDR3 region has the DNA TGCGCCAGCAGAAGGGGGGGGGCGTACACAGATACGCAGTATTTT. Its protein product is CASRRGGAYTDTQYF.

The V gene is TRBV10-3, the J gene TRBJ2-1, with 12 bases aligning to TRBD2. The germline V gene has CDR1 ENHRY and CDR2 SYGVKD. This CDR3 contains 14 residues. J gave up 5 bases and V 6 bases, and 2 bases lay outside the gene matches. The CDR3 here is CAIRTSGGHNEQFF. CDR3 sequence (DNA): TGTGCCATCAGGACTAGCGGGGGCCACAATGAGCAGTTCTTC.